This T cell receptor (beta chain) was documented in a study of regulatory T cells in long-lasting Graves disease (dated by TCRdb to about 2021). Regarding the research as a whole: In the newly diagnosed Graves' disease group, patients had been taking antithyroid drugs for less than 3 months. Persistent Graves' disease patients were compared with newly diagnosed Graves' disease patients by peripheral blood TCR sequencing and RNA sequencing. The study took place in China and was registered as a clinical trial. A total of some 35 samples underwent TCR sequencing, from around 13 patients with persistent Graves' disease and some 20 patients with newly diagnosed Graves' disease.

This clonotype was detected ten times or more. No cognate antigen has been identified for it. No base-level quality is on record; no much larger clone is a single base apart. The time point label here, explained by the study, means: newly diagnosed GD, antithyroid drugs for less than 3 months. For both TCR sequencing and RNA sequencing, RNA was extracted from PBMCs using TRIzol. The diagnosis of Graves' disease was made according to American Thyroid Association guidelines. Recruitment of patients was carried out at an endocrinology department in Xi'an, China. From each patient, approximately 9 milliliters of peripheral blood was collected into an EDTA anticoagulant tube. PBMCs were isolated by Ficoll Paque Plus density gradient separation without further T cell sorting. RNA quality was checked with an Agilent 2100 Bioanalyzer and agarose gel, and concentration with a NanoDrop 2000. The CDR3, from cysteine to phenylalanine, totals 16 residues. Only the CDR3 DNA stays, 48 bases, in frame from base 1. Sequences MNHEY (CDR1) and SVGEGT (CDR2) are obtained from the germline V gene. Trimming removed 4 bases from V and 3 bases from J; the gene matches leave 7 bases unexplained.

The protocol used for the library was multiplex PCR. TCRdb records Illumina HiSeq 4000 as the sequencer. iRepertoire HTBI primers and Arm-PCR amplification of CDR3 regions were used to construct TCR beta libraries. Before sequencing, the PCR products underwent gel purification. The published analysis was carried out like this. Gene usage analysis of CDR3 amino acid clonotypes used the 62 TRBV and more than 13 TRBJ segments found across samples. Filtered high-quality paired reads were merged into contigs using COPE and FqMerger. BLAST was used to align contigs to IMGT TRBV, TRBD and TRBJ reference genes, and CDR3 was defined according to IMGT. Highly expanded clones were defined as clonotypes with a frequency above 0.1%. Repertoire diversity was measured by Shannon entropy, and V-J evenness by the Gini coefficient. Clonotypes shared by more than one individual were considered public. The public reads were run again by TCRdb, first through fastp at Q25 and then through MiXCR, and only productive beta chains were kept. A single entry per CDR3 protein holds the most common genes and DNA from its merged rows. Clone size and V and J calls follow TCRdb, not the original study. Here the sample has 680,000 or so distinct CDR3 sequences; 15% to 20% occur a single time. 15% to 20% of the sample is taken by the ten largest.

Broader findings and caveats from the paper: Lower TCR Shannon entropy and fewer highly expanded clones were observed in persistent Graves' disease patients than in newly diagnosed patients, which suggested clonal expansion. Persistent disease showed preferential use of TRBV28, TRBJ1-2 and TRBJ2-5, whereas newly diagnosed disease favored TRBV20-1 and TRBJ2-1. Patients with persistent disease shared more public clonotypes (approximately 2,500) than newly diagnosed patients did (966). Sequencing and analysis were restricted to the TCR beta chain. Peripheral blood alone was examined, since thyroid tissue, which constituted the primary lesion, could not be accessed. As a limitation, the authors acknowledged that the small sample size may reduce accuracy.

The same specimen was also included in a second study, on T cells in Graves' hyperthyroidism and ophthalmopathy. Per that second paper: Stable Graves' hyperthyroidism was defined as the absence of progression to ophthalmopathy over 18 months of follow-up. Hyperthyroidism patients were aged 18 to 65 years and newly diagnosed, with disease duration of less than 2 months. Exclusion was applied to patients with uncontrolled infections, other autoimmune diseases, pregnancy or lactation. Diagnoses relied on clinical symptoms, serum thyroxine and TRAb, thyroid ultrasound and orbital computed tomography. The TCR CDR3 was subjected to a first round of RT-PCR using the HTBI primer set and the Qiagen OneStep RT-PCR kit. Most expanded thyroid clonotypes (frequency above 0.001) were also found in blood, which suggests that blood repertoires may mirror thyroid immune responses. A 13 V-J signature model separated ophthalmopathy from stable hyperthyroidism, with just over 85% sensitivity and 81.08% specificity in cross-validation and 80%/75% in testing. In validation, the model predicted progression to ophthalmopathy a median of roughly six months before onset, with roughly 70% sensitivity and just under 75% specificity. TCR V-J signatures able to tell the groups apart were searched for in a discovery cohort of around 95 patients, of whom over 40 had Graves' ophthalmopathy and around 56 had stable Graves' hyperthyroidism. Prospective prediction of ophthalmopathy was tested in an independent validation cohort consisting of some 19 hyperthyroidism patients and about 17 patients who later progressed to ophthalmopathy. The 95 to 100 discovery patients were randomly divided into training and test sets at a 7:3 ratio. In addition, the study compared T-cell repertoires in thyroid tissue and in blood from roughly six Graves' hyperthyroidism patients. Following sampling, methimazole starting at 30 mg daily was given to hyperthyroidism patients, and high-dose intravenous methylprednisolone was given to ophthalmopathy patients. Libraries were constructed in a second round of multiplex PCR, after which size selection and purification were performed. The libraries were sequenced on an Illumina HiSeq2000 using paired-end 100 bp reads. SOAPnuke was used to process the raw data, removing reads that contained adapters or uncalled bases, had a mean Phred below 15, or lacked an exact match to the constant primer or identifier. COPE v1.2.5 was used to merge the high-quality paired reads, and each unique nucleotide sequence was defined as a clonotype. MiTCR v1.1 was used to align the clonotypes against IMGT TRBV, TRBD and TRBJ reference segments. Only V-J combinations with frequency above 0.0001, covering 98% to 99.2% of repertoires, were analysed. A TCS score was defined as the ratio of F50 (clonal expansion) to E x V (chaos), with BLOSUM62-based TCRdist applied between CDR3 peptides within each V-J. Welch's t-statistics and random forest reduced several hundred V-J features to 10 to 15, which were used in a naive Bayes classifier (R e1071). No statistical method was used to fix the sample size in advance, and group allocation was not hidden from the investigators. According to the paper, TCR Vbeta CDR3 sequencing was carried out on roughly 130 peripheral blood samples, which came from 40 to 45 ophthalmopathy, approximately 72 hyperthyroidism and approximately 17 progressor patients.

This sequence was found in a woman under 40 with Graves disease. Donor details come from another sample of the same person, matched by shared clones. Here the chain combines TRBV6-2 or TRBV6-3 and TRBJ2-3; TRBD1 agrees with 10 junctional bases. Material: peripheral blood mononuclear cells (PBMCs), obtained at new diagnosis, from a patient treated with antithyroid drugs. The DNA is TGTGCCAGCAGTTCGACAGGGGGCATCGGTACAGATACGCAGTATTTT. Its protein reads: CASSSTGGIGTDTQYF.